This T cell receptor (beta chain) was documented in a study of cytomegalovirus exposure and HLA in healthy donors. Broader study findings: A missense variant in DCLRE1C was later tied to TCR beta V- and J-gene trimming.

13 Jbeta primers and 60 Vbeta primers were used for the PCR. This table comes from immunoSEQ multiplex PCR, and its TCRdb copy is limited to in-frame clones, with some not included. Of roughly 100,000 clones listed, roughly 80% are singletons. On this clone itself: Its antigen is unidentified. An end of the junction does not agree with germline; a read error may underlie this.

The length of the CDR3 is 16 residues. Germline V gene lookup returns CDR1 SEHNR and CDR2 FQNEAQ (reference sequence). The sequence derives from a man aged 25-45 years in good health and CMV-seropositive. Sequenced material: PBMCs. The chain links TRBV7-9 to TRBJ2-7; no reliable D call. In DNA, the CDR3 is TGTTCCAGCAGCTTAGACCGGTCGTTCGGCTCCTACGAGCAGTACTTC. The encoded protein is CSSSLDRSFGSYEQYF.